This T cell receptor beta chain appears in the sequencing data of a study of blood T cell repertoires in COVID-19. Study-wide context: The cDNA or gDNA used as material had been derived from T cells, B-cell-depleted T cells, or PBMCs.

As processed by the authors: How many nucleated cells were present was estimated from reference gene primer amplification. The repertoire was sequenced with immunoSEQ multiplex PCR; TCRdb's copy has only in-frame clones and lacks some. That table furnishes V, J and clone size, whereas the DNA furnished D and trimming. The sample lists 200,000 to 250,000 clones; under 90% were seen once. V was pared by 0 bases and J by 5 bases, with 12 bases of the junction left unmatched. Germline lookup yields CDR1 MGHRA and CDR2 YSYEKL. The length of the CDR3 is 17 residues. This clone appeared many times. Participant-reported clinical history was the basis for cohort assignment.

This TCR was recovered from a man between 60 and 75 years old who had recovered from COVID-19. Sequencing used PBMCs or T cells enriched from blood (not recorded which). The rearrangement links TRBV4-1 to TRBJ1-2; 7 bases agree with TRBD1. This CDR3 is CASSQEGIRGQSYGYTF. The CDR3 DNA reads TGCGCCAGCAGCCAAGAAGGGATTAGGGGGCAATCGTATGGCTACACCTTC.